This T cell receptor beta chain originates from a study of T cell changes during pregnancy in multiple sclerosis (dated by TCRdb to the late 2010s). Regarding the research as a whole: In women with multiple sclerosis, the researchers looked at how the T cell repertoire shifted as pregnancy progressed.

Libraries came from the immunoSEQ multiplex PCR assay. TCRdb retrieved this table from immuneACCESS and kept in-frame rearrangements only. Not all clones are present; in checked studies, unresolved V genes account for under half, and no reason is known for the remainder. In this sample the table shows roughly 15,000 clones, approximately 84% of which occur a single time. About 9% of the sample goes to the ten largest clones. The V and J ends are trimmed by 2 bases and 4 bases, leaving 14 bases between them. The germline V gene provides CDR1 LGHNA and CDR2 YSLEER. Inclusive of the bounding cysteine and phenylalanine, the CDR3 is 15 residues long. Only the CDR3 region is kept as DNA, spanning 45 bases read in frame from base 1. Concerning this clone itself: Its antigen target is currently unknown. The record has no base qualities; no much larger clone is one base away.

The rearrangement joined TRBV4-3 to TRBJ1-2, with a tentative D gene TRBD1 over 6 matching bases. The sample in question was CD8+ T cells from peripheral blood mononuclear cells, obtained in the second trimester of pregnancy. This receptor was obtained from a female donor in good health, enrolled as a control in a pregnancy study. The DNA is TGCGCCAGCAGCCAAATGGGGGCTTCTTTCTATGGCTACACCTTC. Its protein product is CASSQMGASFYGYTF.